This T cell receptor (beta chain) was sequenced in a study of cytomegalovirus exposure and HLA in healthy donors (dated by TCRdb to about 2017). Looking at the study overall: An earlier analysis of approximately 640 of the donors reported about 290 Gb of sequence data and around 120 million unique TCR beta sequences from some 180 million T cells. Around 320 gigabases of sequencing data and approximately 85 million unique TCR sequences were included in an early release covering roughly 700 HLA-typed donors. The genetic ancestry cluster associated with self-reported Caucasian donors included over 65% of the roughly 400 genotyped donors. The study aimed to test whether cataloging public T cell receptors could reveal signatures of past pathogen exposure. The study used immunosequencing to profile the T cell repertoires of more than 650 subjects and linked those repertoires to cytomegalovirus serostatus. Besides the first cohort of hundreds of subjects, a separate validation cohort made up of over 95 different subjects was used. High-throughput TCR immunosequencing, statistical association of individual TCRs with disease status, and machine learning were combined to predict cytomegalovirus infection status. A later analysis re-examined previously published TCR beta repertoires from about 670 donors and added high-resolution HLA genotyping to investigate patterns of TCR occurrence. In the later analysis, no new phenotypic data were used to find candidate immune exposures; instead, reliance was placed on TCR beta sequences and their occurrence across donors. To decide whether each TCR beta V gene segment behaved as functional or pseudogenic, an earlier analysis of approximately 590 of the donors relied on high-throughput TCR beta sequencing. Alongside the repertoire data, information on donor age, sex, ethnicity and CMV serostatus was compiled. In a later genetic analysis, genome-wide SNP genotypes for about 55% of the roughly 700 donors were used, and that subset was treated as a discovery cohort. Every repertoire in the discovery cohort had been generated on one and the same sequencing platform. Class I and class II HLA loci were covered by the typing at four-digit resolution. The number of donors typed differed by locus, with about 620-630 for A, B, C, DRB1 and DQB1, roughly 520 for DQA1, 600 to 610 for DPA1, and around 450 for DPB1. Because of strong linkage in the cohort, roughly five DR-DQ haplotypes were treated as single units for association and clustering. Among around 400 genotyped donors of the cohort, an average of about 240,000 unique TCR beta nucleotide sequences were sequenced per donor, about a sixth of them non-productive.

Details on this clone: The target of this receptor is not known. Base qualities are not at hand, and no much larger clone is one base apart.

The germline V gene encodes CDR1 LNHDA and CDR2 SQIVND (reference sequence). The CDR3 starts with the cysteine, ends with the phenylalanine, and has 11 residues. CDR3 DNA only is kept here, 33 bases in frame from base 1. Between the V and J ends, shortened by 3 bases and 13 bases respectively, the junction contains 12 bases. The investigation overall reported the following: Because HLA typing was missing for some donors at each locus, association tests included only the typed subset. Several of the top co-occurrence clusters appeared to be linked to parvovirus B19, influenza, CMV and Epstein-Barr virus, according to a later analysis. Roughly uniform sequencing depth across donors was assumed in presence/absence analyses, although this assumption may not hold. In a later analysis, 15,000 to 20,000 TCR beta sequences were associated with specific HLA alleles at a false discovery rate of 0.05. While some public TCRs were present in many individuals, most TCR sequences turned up only very rarely across donors. A cluster of highly shared sequence variants was judged likely to be a technical artifact of the sequencing pipeline. A further reported finding was that TCR beta sequences accurately predicted the HLA-A and HLA-B alleles for most subjects in the first cohort. Correlated functional status among segregating V segments might be attributable to linkage disequilibrium, but an unknown experimental factor could not be ruled out. The study gave a list of about 160 TCR beta chains associated with cytomegalovirus. Only TCR beta chains were sequenced in this cohort, and the absence of alpha or paired-chain data limited detectable features. In a later analysis, most CMV-associated TCR beta chains were found to appear HLA-restricted, with HLA associations seemingly driven largely by CMV exposure. When HLA alleles, especially DR and DQ, strongly co-occurred, attributing TCR associations to individual alleles was difficult. CMV serostatus was the only immune exposure information available for the cohort. In a later genetic analysis, fewer N-insertions in productive TCRs were reported among donors in an Asian-associated ancestry cluster than the approximately 630-donor mean. The authors suggested that the approach could potentially be extended to other disease states and immunological phenotypes. Three of the identified cytomegalovirus-associated TCR beta chains were confirmed in vitro to be specific for cytomegalovirus antigens. In both the original and validation cohorts, the classifier was reported to diagnose cytomegalovirus status with high specificity and sensitivity. A later analysis found that TCR association rates varied across HLA loci, with DRB1 alleles showing the most associated TCRs and HLA-C alleles the fewest. Because the 87-base-pair reads could not distinguish some IMGT-functional V segments, including TRBV6-2 and TRBV6-3, those segments were excluded. In an earlier analysis of more than 450 of the donors, most TCR beta V segments were observed in productive rearrangements about 87% or about 30% of the time, broadly matching IMGT annotations. A later analysis found that HLA-associated TCR beta chains were more clonally expanded and had lower generation probabilities than equally common non-associated chains. The earlier analysis of some 560 of the donors excluded some 15 rarely observed V segments, including chromosome 9 orphons, because counts were too low. In a later genetic analysis, a missense DCLRE1C variant was associated with V-gene and J-gene trimming of TCR beta chains, and the association was replicated in an independent cohort.

In total, about 650 healthy bone marrow donors made up the cohort. All cohort members were sampled while nominally healthy, although unrecorded immune exposures were likely present. The donor was CMV seropositive and was included in the group of approximately 310 seropositive cohort members. Each donor provided a peripheral blood sample, and peripheral blood mononuclear cells were used for TCR beta sequencing. Genomic DNA extraction from the blood cell samples was performed with the Qiagen DNeasy Blood Extraction Kit. The library was obtained by the immunoSEQ multiplex PCR assay. For the multiplex PCR, a mixture combining 60 forward primers for TCR Vbeta segments and 13 reverse primers for TCR Jbeta segments was used. The CDR3 region of rearranged TCR beta genes was amplified from genomic DNA by a multiplex PCR assay. Amplified TCR beta libraries were sequenced as 87-base-pair reads on the Illumina HiSeq System. The study's processing was this. Across the 600 to 700 repertoires, a later analysis counted 80 million or so unique TCR beta chains, about 10 million of which were shared by at least two donors. Raw reads were error-corrected and collapsed into unique sequences with a nearest-neighbor algorithm that merged closely related sequences to remove PCR and sequencing errors. Alignment of CDR3 sequences to IMGT reference sequences was used to assign V, D and J gene segments. Each retained sequence needed at least a six-nucleotide match to both a V gene segment and a J gene segment. A rearrangement was called productive if the CDR3 had no stop codons and remained in frame with V and J, and every other rearrangement was called non-productive. Following IMGT convention, CDR3 was defined as the stretch from the second conserved V-encoded cysteine up to the conserved J-encoded phenylalanine. Sequences without an unambiguous match to a single V gene segment were excluded from the earlier analysis of 450 to 650 of the donors. An earlier analysis of some 500 of the donors classified V segments as functional when productive rearrangements were above 56.7% and as segregating when the standard deviation between donors was above 5%. A statistical classification framework was built for diagnosing cytomegalovirus status from the catalog of TCR beta chain sequences. V and J gene assignment, in a later analysis, came from comparing TCR nucleotide sequences with IMGT/GENE-DB human TR gene sequences. In a later analysis, CDR3 sequences and most-parsimonious VDJ recombination scenarios were assigned using the TCRdist pipeline. In a later analysis, each TCR beta chain was defined by its CDR3 amino acid sequence together with its V-gene family, and reads lacking a unique V-gene family were excluded. A later analysis removed 592 highly shared, low-generation-probability nucleotide sequences to deal with suspected cross-contamination and a sequencing artifact. For each public chain, a later analysis derived a clonal expansion index from normalized ranks of inferred template counts within each repertoire. In a later analysis, generation probabilities were computed using a VDJ recombination model fitted to out-of-frame rearrangements, and the results were checked against IGoR. In a later analysis, TCR-TCR, TCR-HLA and TCR-CMV co-occurrence was scored with hypergeometric tests, and a repertoire-size bias correction was applied to TCR pairs. In a later analysis, false discovery rates were estimated by permuting HLA or CMV assignments 20 times. In a later analysis, co-occurring TCRs were grouped using DBSCAN, with TCRdist sequence similarity added in when clustering inside HLA-allele-positive subsets. Repertoires with fewer than 30,000 or more than 120,000 public chains, plus five repertoires with anomalous nucleotide sharing, were excluded from co-occurrence clustering. TCRdb re-hosts the immuneACCESS table, in-frame sequences only. Its copies lack some clones; in the studies checked, an unresolved V gene accounts for under half of them, and the cause for the rest is not known. Clone size and the V and J calls come from that table; the DNA yielded D and trimming. This sample holds about 40,000 clones; 60% to 70% were observed only once. Of the sample, around 19% falls within the top ten clones.

This receptor chain uses TRBV19 and TRBJ1-2; the D gene is perhaps TRBD1, on 6 matching bases. This receptor was identified in a man aged 50 to 59 in good health and CMV-seropositive. Sequences were obtained from PBMCs. The bases are TGTGCCAGTAGTATGGGGGCCCTAGTCACCTTC. Translated, this is CASSMGALVTF.